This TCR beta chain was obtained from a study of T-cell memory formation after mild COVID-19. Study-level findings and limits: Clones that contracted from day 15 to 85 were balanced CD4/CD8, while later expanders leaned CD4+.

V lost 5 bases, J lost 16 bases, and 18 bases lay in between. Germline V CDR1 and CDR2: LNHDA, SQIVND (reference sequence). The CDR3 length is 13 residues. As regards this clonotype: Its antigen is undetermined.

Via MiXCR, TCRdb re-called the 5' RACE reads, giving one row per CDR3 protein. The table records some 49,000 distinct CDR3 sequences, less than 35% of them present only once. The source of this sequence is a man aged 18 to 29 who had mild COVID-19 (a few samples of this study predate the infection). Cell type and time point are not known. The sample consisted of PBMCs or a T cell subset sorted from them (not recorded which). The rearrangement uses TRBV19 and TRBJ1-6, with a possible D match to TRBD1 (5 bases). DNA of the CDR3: TGTGCCAGTAGTCTGGGACCGACGAGTGTTCTCCACTTT. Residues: CASSLGPTSVLHF.